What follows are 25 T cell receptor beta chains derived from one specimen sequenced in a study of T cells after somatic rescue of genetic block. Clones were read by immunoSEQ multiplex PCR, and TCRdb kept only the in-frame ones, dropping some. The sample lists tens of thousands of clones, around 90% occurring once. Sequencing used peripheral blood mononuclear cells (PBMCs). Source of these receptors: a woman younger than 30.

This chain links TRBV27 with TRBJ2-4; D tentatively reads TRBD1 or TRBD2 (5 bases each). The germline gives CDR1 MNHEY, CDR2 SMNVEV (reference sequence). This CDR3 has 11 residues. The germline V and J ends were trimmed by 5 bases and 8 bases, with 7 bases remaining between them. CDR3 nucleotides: TGTGCCAGCAGTCTGGGGGACATTCAGTACTTC. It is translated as CASSLGDIQYF.

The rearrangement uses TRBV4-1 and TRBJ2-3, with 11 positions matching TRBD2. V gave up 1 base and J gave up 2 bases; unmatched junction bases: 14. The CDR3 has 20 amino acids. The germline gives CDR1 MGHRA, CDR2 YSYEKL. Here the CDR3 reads CASSQGAVVTSGTHTDTQYF. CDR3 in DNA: TGCGCCAGCAGCCAAGGGGCTGTAGTGACTAGCGGGACTCACACAGATACGCAGTATTTT.

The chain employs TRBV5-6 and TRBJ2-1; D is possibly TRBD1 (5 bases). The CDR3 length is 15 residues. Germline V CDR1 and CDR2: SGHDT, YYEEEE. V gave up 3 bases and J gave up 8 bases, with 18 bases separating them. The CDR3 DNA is TGTGCCAGCAGCTCCGAAGGGGTGGCACAGGATGAGCAGTTCTTC. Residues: CASSSEGVAQDEQFF.

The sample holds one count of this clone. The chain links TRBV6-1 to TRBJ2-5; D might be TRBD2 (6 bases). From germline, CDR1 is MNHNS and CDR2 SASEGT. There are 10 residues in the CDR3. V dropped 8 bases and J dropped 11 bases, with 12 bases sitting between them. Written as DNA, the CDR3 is TGTGCCAGCGAAGGAGGGCTTCAGTACTTC. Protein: CASEGGLQYF.

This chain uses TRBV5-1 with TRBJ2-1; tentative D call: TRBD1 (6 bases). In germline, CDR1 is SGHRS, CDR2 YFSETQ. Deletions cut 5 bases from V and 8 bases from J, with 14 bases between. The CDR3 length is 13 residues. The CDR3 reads CASSSLWGHEQFF. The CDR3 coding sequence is TGCGCCAGCAGTTCCCTGTGGGGGCATGAGCAGTTCTTC.

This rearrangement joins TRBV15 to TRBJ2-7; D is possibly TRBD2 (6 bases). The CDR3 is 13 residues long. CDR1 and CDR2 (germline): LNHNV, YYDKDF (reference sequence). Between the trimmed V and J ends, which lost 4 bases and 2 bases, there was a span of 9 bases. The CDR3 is CATSKGLPYEQYF. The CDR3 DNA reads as TGTGCCACCAGCAAGGGACTGCCCTACGAGCAGTACTTC.

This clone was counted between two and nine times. This CDR3 is CASGILQGTEAFF. Written as DNA, the CDR3 is TGTGCCAGTGGGATCCTACAGGGCACTGAAGCTTTCTTT. The chain has TRBV28 and TRBJ1-1; the D gene is possibly TRBD1 (6 bases). Trimming stripped 9 bases from V and 4 bases from J, with 15 bases between. CDR1 is MDHEN and CDR2 is SYDVKM in the germline V gene. The CDR3 has 13 amino acids.

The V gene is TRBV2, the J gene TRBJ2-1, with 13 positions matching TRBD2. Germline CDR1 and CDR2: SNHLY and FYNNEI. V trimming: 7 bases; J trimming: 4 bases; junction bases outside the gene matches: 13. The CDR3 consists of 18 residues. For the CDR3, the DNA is TGTGCCAGCACCATTCCGGGACTAGCGGGAAGTATGTACAATGAGCAGTTCTTC. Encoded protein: CASTIPGLAGSMYNEQFF.

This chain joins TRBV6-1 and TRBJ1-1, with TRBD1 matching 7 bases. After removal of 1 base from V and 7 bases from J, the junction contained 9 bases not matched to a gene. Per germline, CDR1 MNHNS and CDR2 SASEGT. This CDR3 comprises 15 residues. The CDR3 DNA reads TGTGCCAGCAGTGAAGGTACACAACAGGGGATTGAAGCTTTCTTT. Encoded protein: CASSEGTQQGIEAFF.

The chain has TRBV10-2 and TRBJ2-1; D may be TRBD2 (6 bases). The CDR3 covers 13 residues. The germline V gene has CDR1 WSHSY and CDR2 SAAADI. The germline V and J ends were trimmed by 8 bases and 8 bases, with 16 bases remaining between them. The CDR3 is CASDLVGEDEQFF. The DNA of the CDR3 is TGCGCCAGCGATCTCGTGGGGGAGGATGAGCAGTTCTTC.

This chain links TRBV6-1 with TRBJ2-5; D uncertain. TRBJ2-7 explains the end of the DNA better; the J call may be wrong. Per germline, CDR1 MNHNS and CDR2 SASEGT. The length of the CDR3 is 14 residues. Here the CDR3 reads CASSARQTSYEQYF. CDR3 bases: TGTGCCAGCAGTGCCCGACAAACCTCCTACGAGCAGTACTTC.

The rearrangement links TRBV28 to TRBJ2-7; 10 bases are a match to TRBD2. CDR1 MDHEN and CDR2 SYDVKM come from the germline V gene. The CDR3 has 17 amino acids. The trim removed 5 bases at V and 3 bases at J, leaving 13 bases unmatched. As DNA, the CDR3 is TGTGCCAGCAGTCCCTTAGCGGGAGGAACTGAGGGCTACGAGCAGTACTTC. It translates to CASSPLAGGTEGYEQYF.

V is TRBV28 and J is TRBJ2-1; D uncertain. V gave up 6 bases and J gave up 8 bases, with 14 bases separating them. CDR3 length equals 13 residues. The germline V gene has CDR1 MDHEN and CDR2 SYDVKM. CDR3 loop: CASSHPNGDEQFF. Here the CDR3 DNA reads TGTGCCAGCAGCCATCCAAACGGAGATGAGCAGTTCTTC.

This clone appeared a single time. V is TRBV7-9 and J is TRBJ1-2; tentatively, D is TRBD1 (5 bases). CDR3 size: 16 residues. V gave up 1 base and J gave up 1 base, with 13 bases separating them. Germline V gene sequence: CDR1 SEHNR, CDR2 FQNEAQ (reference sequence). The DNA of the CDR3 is TGTGCCAGCAGCTTAGTTCCGGGGACGGGTAACTATGGCTACACCTTC. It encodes CASSLVPGTGNYGYTF.

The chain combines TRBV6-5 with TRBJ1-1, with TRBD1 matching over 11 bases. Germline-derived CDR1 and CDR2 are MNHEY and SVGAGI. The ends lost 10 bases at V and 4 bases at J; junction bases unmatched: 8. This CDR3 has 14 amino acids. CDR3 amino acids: CATGQGAVGTEAFF. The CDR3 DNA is TGTGCCACCGGACAGGGGGCGGTTGGCACTGAAGCTTTCTTT.

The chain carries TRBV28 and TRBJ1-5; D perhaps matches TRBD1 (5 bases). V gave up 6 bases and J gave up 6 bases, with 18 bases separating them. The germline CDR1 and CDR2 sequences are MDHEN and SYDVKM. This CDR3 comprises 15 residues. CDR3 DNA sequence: TGTGCCAGCAGCCCCGGGACCCCCGGAGGTCAGCCCCAGCATTTT. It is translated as CASSPGTPGGQPQHF. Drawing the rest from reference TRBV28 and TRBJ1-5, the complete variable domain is DVKVTQSSRYLVKRTGEKVFLECVQDMDHENMFWYRQDPGLGLRLIYFSYDVKMKEKGDIPEGYSVSREKKERFSLILESASTNQTSMYLCASSPGTPGGQPQHFGDGTRLSIL.

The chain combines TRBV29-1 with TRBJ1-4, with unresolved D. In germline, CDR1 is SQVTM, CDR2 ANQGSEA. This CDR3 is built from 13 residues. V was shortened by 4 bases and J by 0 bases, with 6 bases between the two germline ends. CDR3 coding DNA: TGCAGCGTTGCGGTTGCAACTAATGAAAAACTGTTTTTT. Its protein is CSVAVATNEKLFF. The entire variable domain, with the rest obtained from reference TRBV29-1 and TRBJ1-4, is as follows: SAVISQKPSRDICQRGTSLTIQCQVDSQVTMMFWYRQQPGQSLTLIATANQGSEATYESGFVIDKFPISRPNLTFSTLTVSNMSPEDSSIYLCSVAVATNEKLFFGSGTQLSVL.

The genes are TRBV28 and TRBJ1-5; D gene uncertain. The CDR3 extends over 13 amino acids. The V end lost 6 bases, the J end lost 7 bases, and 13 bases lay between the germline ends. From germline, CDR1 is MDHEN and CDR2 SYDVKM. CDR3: CASRSTPGQPQHF. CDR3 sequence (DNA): TGTGCCAGCAGATCGACCCCTGGGCAGCCCCAGCATTTT.

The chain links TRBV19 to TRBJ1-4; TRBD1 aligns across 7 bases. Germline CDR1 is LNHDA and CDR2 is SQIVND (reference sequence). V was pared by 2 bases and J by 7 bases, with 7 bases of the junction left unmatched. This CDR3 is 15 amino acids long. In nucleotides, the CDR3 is TGTGCCAGTAGTATAATGCCAGGGGGTGTTGAAAAACTGTTTTTT. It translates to CASSIMPGGVEKLFF.

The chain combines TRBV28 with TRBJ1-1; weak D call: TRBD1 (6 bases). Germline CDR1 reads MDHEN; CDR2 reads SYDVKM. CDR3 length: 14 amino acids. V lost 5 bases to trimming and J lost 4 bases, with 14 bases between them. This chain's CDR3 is CASSLGGLGTEAFF. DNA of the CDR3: TGTGCCAGCAGTCTAGGGGGTCTGGGCACTGAAGCTTTCTTT.

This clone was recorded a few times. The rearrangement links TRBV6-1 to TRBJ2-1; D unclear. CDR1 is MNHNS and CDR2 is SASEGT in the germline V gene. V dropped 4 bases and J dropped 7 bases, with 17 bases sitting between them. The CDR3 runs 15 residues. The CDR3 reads CASSVDGSASNEQFF. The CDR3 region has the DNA TGTGCCAGCAGTGTTGACGGCAGTGCCTCTAATGAGCAGTTCTTC.

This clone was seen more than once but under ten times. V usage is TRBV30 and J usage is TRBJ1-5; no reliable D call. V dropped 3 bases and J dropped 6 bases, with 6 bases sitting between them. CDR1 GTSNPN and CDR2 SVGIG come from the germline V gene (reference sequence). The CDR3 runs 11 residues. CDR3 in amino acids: CAWSKGQPQHF. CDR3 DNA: TGTGCCTGGAGCAAGGGTCAGCCCCAGCATTTT.

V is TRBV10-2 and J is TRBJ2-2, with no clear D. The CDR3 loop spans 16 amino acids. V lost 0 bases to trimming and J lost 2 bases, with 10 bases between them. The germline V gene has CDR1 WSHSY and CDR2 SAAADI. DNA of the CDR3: TGCGCCAGCAGTGAGTCGATAGTCTATAACACCGGGGAGCTGTTTTTT. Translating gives CASSESIVYNTGELFF.

The DNA for the CDR3 is TGTGCCAGCAGCGTAGGGCTCATGAACACTGAAGCTTTCTTT. Protein product: CASSVGLMNTEAFF. The rearrangement joins TRBV9 to TRBJ1-1; D ambiguous. The CDR3 covers 14 residues. V lost 0 bases to trimming and J lost 0 bases, with 6 bases between them. From germline, CDR1 is SGDLS and CDR2 YYNGEE.

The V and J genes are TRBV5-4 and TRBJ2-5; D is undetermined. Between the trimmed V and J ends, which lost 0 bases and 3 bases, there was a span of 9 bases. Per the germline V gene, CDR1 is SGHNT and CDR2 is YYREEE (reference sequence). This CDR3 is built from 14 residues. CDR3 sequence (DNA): TGTGCCAGCAGCTTGGTCGGGTCCGAAGAGACCCAGTACTTC. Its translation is CASSLVGSEETQYF.